One and the same sample provided the 20 T cell receptor beta chains below, sequenced in a study of OX40 agonist ivuxolimab in advanced cancers. Measured with immunoSEQ multiplex PCR; TCRdb has only the in-frame clones, and not every one. The top ten clones hold around 2% of a sample with over 65,000 clones, about 86% of them seen once. The sequenced sample was CD4+ or CD8+ T cells sorted from blood, obtained in a trial of the OX40 agonist ivuxolimab. The receptors stem from an adult with an advanced solid tumor such as melanoma, head and neck, liver or kidney cancer.

This chain connects TRBV13 to TRBJ2-6; D ambiguous. The CDR3 length is 15 residues. V shed 2 bases and J shed 1 base, with 6 bases lying between them. The germline V gene encodes CDR1 PRHDT and CDR2 FYEKMQ (reference sequence). CDR3: CASSLWTSGANVLTF. CDR3 coding DNA: TGTGCCAGCAGCTTATGGACGTCTGGGGCCAACGTCCTGACTTTC. Complete variable domain (other parts from reference TRBV13 and TRBJ2-6): AAGVIQSPRHLIKEKRETATLKCYPIPRHDTVYWYQQGPGQDPQFLISFYEKMQSDKGSIPDRFSAQQFSDYHSELNMSSLELGDSALYFCASSLWTSGANVLTFGAGSRLTVL.

This clone was counted a single time. This chain connects TRBV6-5 to TRBJ2-3; a weak D match, TRBD2 (6 bases). The CDR3 loop spans 14 amino acids. Germline lookup yields CDR1 MNHEY and CDR2 SVGAGI. Written as DNA, the CDR3 is TGTGCTACCTTCGAGACTAGGTACACAGATACGCAGTATTTT. It encodes CATFETRYTDTQYF.

CDR3: CASSPDRASYNEQFF. CDR3 in DNA: TGTGCCAGCTCACCGGACAGGGCCTCCTACAATGAGCAGTTCTTC. J is TRBJ2-1 and V is TRBV18; 8 bases are shared with TRBD1. This CDR3 contains 15 residues. Looked up from germline, CDR1 is KGHSH and CDR2 is LQKENI. With V trimmed by 3 bases and J by 0 bases, 1 base remained unmatched.

This sequence joins TRBV27 and TRBJ1-5, with D perhaps matching TRBD1 (6 bases). The CDR3 sequence is 12 residues long. Germline V gene sequence: CDR1 MNHEY, CDR2 SMNVEV (reference sequence). Trimming took 6 bases from V and 5 from J, leaving 8 bases between them. The chain's CDR3 is CASRTGYQPQHF. The DNA of the CDR3 is TGTGCCAGCAGGACAGGTTATCAGCCCCAGCATTTT.

V gene TRBV30 combines with J gene TRBJ2-3; no clear D gene. V lost 4 bases and J lost 4, with 15 bases in between. The CDR3 is 14 residues long. CDR1 is GTSNPN and CDR2 is SVGIG in the germline V gene (reference sequence). Here the CDR3 DNA reads TGTGCCTGGAATAGGTTGCGACGGCCAGATACGCAGTATTTT. Amino acids: CAWNRLRRPDTQYF.

The chain has TRBV6-1 and TRBJ2-7, with D possibly being TRBD1 (5 bases). V was clipped by 7 bases and J by 3 bases, with 10 bases between them. The length of the CDR3 is 12 residues. CDR1 is MNHNS, CDR2 SASEGT, per germline. The CDR3 protein is CASKADSYEQYF. DNA of the CDR3: TGTGCCAGCAAAGCCGACAGCTACGAGCAGTACTTC.

This chain uses TRBV2 with TRBJ2-7; D tentatively reads TRBD1 or TRBD2 (5 bases each). CDR3 length: 15 residues. V gave up 5 bases and J gave up 1 base, with 15 bases separating them. The germline CDR1 and CDR2 sequences are SNHLY and FYNNEI. CDR3 amino acids: CASSYRDGGSYEQYF. The CDR3 DNA reads TGTGCCAGCAGTTACCGGGACGGAGGATCCTACGAGCAGTACTTC. The variable domain in full, with the rest retrieved from reference TRBV2 and TRBJ2-7, is EPEVTQTPSHQVTQMGQEVILRCVPISNHLYFYWYRQILGQKVEFLVSFYNNEISEKSEIFDDQFSVERPDGSNFTLKIRSTKLEDSAMYFCASSYRDGGSYEQYFGPGTRLTVT.

J is TRBJ2-1 and V is TRBV7-9; TRBD2 agrees at 8 bases. Trimming removed 4 bases from V and 4 bases from J; junction bases left unmatched: 9. CDR1 is SEHNR, CDR2 FQNEAQ, per germline (reference sequence). The CDR3 extends over 16 amino acids. The CDR3 sequence is CASSSLGGASYNEQFF. The CDR3 DNA reads TGTGCCAGCAGCTCCCTCGGGGGGGCGTCATACAATGAGCAGTTCTTC.

The gene calls are TRBV5-6 and TRBJ1-4; tentatively, D is TRBD1 (5 bases). This CDR3 contains 14 residues. V was pared by 2 bases and J by 7 bases, with 12 bases between. Per the germline V gene, CDR1 is SGHDT and CDR2 is YYEEEE. CDR3 amino acids: CASSLTGRAEKLFF. CDR3 nucleotides: TGTGCCAGCAGCTTAACGGGGCGCGCTGAAAAACTGTTTTTT.

The rearrangement joins TRBV2 to TRBJ2-3; tentatively, D is TRBD1 (6 bases). Germline CDR1 is SNHLY and CDR2 is FYNNEI. V gave up 5 bases and J gave up 0 bases, with 12 bases separating them. CDR3 length equals 15 residues. CDR3: CASSNRQASTDTQYF. The CDR3 DNA sequence: TGTGCCAGCAGTAATAGACAGGCTAGCACAGATACGCAGTATTTT.

The J gene is TRBJ1-3, the V gene TRBV2; 8 bases fit TRBD1. Germline values: CDR1 SNHLY, CDR2 FYNNEI. V shed 6 bases and J 0 bases; nucleotides not matched to a gene: 1. The CDR3 covers 14 residues. CDR3 loop: CASRGTGSGNTIYF. The CDR3, as DNA: TGTGCCAGCAGAGGGACAGGCTCTGGAAACACCATATATTTT.

This clone was observed a handful of times. The V call is TRBV30, the J call TRBJ2-1; D unresolved. The CDR3 is 14 amino acids. The germline CDR1 and CDR2 sequences are GTSNPN and SVGIG (reference sequence). V was pared by 3 bases and J by 0 bases, with 9 bases between. CDR3 sequence reads: CAWSPRTSYNEQFF. CDR3 sequence (DNA): TGTGCCTGGAGCCCGAGGACCTCCTACAATGAGCAGTTCTTC.

The gene calls are TRBV5-1 and TRBJ2-3; D possibly corresponds to TRBD1 (6 bases). CDR1 SGHRS and CDR2 YFSETQ come from the germline V gene. The ends were cut back, 0 bases at V and 0 bases at J, with 11 bases in the middle. This CDR3 comprises 16 residues. The CDR3 nucleotides are TGCGCCAGCAGCTTGGAAGACAGGCCTAGCACAGATACGCAGTATTTT. It codes for CASSLEDRPSTDTQYF.

The genes are TRBV30 and TRBJ1-1; D ambiguous. From germline, CDR1 is GTSNPN and CDR2 SVGIG (reference sequence). With 0 bases removed from V and 1 base from J, the gap between germline ends came to 6 bases. The CDR3 is made up of 13 amino acids. The CDR3: CAWSVNPNTEAFF. CDR3 DNA: TGTGCCTGGAGTGTAAATCCGAACACTGAAGCTTTCTTT.

The rearrangement joins TRBV5-1 to TRBJ1-1, with D maybe TRBD1 (5 bases). Germline lookup yields CDR1 SGHRS and CDR2 YFSETQ. Trimming left V 0 bases short and J 4 bases short, with 13 bases between. This CDR3 is 15 amino acids long. The CDR3 coding sequence is TGCGCCAGCAGCTTGGGTCTCCCAGGGTCCACTGAAGCTTTCTTT. It yields the protein CASSLGLPGSTEAFF.

The V call is TRBV28, the J call TRBJ2-7; D is uncertain. In germline, CDR1 is MDHEN, CDR2 SYDVKM. Trimming took 3 bases from V and 0 from J, leaving 9 bases between them. There are 14 residues in the CDR3. DNA for the CDR3: TGTGCCAGCAGTTTCGAGGTCAGCTCCTACGAGCAGTACTTC. It codes for CASSFEVSSYEQYF.

This rearrangement joins TRBV7-2 to TRBJ1-3; D is ambiguous. Germline CDR1 SGHTA, CDR2 FQGNSA. Trimming pared 3 bases from V and 7 bases from J, leaving 13 bases between. The CDR3 length is 14 residues. The CDR3 DNA reads as TGTGCCAGCAGCTTTGGCCCGGGTCGGAACACCATATATTTT. Protein: CASSFGPGRNTIYF. Filled out from reference TRBV7-2 and TRBJ1-3, the complete variable domain reads GAGVSQSPSNKVTEKGKDVELRCDPISGHTALYWYRQSLGQGLEFLIYFQGNSAPDKSGLPSDRFSAERTGGSVSTLTIQRTQQEDSAVYLCASSFGPGRNTIYFGEGSWLTVV.

The rearrangement joins TRBV5-6 to TRBJ1-1, with D maybe TRBD1 (5 bases). The CDR3 totals 13 residues. Trimming cost V 2 bases and J 1 base, with 6 bases left between them. Germline V CDR1 and CDR2: SGHDT, YYEEEE. CDR3 sequence: CASSFDRNTEAFF. The CDR3 region has the DNA TGTGCCAGCAGCTTTGACAGGAACACTGAAGCTTTCTTT.

This chain connects TRBV4-2 to TRBJ2-3; D may be TRBD2 (6 bases). V lost 0 bases to trimming and J lost 0 bases, with 16 bases between them. The CDR3 sequence is 18 residues long. In germline, CDR1 is LGHNA, CDR2 YNFKEQ. Here the CDR3 DNA reads TGTGCCAGCAGCCAAGACCCCTGGCGGGGCACTAGCACAGATACGCAGTATTTT. Amino acids: CASSQDPWRGTSTDTQYF.

The chain joins TRBV4-3 to TRBJ2-2; the match to TRBD2 covers 9 bases. Germline CDR1 reads LGHNA; CDR2 reads YSLEER. Trimming removed 1 base from V and 7 bases from J; junction bases left unmatched: 7. The CDR3 extends over 16 amino acids. The DNA of the CDR3 is TGCGCCAGCAGCCAAGGGGCGGGGGGGCCTGGCGGGGAGCTGTTTTTT. As protein: CASSQGAGGPGGELFF.